This section outlines one TCR beta chain sequence together with its context. The data derive from a study of blood T cell repertoires in COVID-19. Study at large: Both acute and convalescent COVID-19 samples were obtained from the United States, Italy and Spain. Sources were T cells, B-cell-depleted T cells, or PBMCs; the material itself was cDNA or gDNA.

TCRdb's table, derived via immunoSEQ multiplex PCR, lists solely in-frame clones and lacks some. The data contain roughly 200,000 clones, roughly 77% of them singletons. Sequenced input: peripheral blood. This sequence was found in a man aged 65 to 79 with active or convalescent COVID-19.

Here the CDR3 reads CASSLARQGNTEAFF. DNA for the CDR3: TGTGCCAGCAGCTTAGCCCGACAGGGAAACACTGAAGCTTTCTTT. This chain joins TRBV5-6 and TRBJ1-1, with 7 positions matching TRBD1. J lost 2 bases, V lost 2 bases, and 6 bases had no gene match. This CDR3 is built from 15 residues. The germline V gene encodes CDR1 SGHDT and CDR2 YYEEEE.